A single TCR beta chain is shown here with its context. About 0.5 to 1 ug RNA was reverse transcribed with random hexamers. Multiplex immunoSEQ PCR targeted 54 Vbeta and 13 Jbeta TCR beta segments. TCRdb reprocessed the immunoSEQ multiplex PCR reads via MiXCR and lists one record per CDR3 protein. The table lists 95,000 to 150,000 distinct CDR3 sequences, over 90% of them singletons. The CDR3 has 15 residues. Germline V lookup: CDR1 LGHDT, CDR2 YNNKEL (reference sequence). Trimming removed 3 bases at V and 8 bases at J, with 19 bases between. The data are from a study of CD8 T cells in Susac syndrome. The sample comprised CD4+ T cells from PBMCs. This TCR was sampled from a human donor with Susac syndrome. The V and J genes are TRBV3-1 and TRBJ1-2; tentative D call: TRBD1 (6 bases). Written as DNA, the CDR3 is TGTGCCAGCAGCCACCCCGGCACAGGGAAAGGGGGCTACACCTTC. Translation: CASSHPGTGKGGYTF.